This entry is about one T cell receptor (beta chain). In the original analysis: Estimation of nucleated cell counts relied on the amplification of reference gene primers. TCRdb's copy holds only in-frame clones and misses some; the assay was immunoSEQ multiplex PCR. D and trimming were read from the DNA, whereas the V and J calls and clone size are those reported in that table. Of roughly 200,000 clones in the sample, around 80% are singletons; the top ten hold 10% to 13%. A Seattle source enrolled patients during active infection and followed them longitudinally. This sample was included in a study of blood T cell repertoires in COVID-19. Study as a whole: PBMCs, B-cell-depleted T cells, or T cells were the source of the cDNA or gDNA that made up the material.

V lost 4 bases to trimming and J lost 3 bases; unmatched junction nucleotides: 4. The germline gives CDR1 LGHNA, CDR2 YNFKEQ. The CDR3 has 15 residues. The V gene is TRBV4-2, the J gene TRBJ2-1; TRBD1 agrees at 9 bases. This receptor was obtained from a woman aged 80 or older with COVID-19, enrolled during active disease. Source material: peripheral blood. The CDR3 sequence: CASSPRQGGYNEQFF. DNA of the CDR3: TGTGCCAGCAGCCCCAGACAGGGGGGCTACAATGAGCAGTTCTTC.